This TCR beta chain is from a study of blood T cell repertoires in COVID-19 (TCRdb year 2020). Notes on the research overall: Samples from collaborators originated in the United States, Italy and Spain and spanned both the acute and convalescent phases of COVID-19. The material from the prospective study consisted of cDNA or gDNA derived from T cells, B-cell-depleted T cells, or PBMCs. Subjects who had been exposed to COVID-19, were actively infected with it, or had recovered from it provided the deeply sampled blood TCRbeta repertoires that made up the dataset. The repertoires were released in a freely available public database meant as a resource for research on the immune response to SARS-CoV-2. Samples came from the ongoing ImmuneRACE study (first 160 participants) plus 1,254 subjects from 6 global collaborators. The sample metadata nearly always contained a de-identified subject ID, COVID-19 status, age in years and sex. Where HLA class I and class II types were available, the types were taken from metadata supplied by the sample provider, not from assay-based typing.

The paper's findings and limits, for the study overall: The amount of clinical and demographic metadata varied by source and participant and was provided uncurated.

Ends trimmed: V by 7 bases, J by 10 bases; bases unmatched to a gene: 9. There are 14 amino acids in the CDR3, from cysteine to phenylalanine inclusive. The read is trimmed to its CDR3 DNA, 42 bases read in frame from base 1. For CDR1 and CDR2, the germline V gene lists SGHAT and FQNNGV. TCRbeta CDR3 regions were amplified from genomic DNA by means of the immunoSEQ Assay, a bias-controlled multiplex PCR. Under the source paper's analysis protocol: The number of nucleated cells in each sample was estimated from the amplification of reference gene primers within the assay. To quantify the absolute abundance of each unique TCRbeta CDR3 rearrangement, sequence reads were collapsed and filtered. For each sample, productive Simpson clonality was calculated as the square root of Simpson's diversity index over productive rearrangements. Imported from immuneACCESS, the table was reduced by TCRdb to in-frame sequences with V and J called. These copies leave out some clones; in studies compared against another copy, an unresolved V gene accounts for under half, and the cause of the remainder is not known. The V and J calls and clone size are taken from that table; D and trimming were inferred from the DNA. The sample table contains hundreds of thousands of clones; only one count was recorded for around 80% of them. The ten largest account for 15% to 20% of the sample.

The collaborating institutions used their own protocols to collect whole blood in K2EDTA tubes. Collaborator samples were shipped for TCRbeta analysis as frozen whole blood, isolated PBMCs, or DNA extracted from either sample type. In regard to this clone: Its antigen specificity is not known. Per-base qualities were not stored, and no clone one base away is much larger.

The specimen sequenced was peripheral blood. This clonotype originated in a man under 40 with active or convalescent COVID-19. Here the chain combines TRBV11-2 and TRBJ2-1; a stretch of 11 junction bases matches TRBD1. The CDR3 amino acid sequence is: CASTEGQGEGEQFF. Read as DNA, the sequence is TGTGCCAGCACTGAGGGACAGGGGGAGGGGGAGCAGTTCTTC.